This T cell receptor beta chain was recorded in a study of blood T cell repertoires in COVID-19. How the authors handled the data: Amplification of reference gene primers was used by the study to estimate nucleated cell counts. TCRdb's copy holds only in-frame clones and misses some; the assay was immunoSEQ multiplex PCR. V and J calls and clone size are copied from that table; D and trimming were computed from the DNA. Here the sample spans approximately 470,000 clones, 75% to 90% being singletons. Participants were aged about 18 to 90 years, lived in some 23 US areas, and enrolled virtually. Cohorts were assigned according to the clinical history that participants reported. Donors of Cohort 3 who recovered were those that had two negative PCRs, clearance, or symptom resolution. CDR1 and CDR2 (germline): KGHDR, SFDVKD. V was trimmed by 3 bases and J by 1 base, leaving 12 bases between them. The CDR3 extends over 16 amino acids.

The V and J genes are TRBV24-1 and TRBJ2-1, with TRBD1 as a possible D gene (6 bases). The sample was PBMCs or T cells enriched from blood (not recorded which). The sequence was obtained from a young woman who had recovered from COVID-19. The CDR3 loop is CATSDTGKGSYNEQFF. The CDR3 region has the DNA TGTGCCACCAGTGATACAGGGAAAGGGTCCTACAATGAGCAGTTCTTC.